A selection of T cell receptor beta chains follows, all from one sample in a study of cytomegalovirus exposure and HLA in healthy donors. Profiled with immunoSEQ multiplex PCR; TCRdb holds only in-frame clones, not every one. The data contain around 61,000 clones, roughly nine tenths of them singletons. Source material: PBMCs. The receptors stem from a man aged 25-40 years in good health and CMV-seropositive. CDR3s include the opening cysteine and the closing phenylalanine or tryptophan. The D gene is left open where the match is weak. The size of a clone is reported for some rows only, either as once, few or many, or as a class for expanded clones.

>TRBJ1-2|TRBD1|TRBV7-9|NA
TGTGCCAGCAGCTTAGCCCGGGACAGTTCAAACTATGGCTACACCTTC
CASSLARDSSNYGYTF
>TRBJ1-1|NA|TRBV6-6|few
TGTGCCAGCAGTTACCTAGGACAGAACACTGAAGCTTTCTTT
CASSYLGQNTEAFF
>TRBJ1-1|NA|TRBV5-1|NA
TGCGCCAGCAGCGGACAGAACACTGAAGCTTTCTTT
CASSGQNTEAFF
>TRBJ1-6|TRBD1|TRBV30|NA
TGTGCCTGGCGCATGACCTGGACAGGGGATTCGGCTTCACCCCTCCACTTT
CAWRMTWTGDSASPLHF
>TRBJ2-1|TRBD1|TRBV27|NA
TGTGCCAGCAGTTCGCGACAGGGTAACCACAATGAGCAGTTCTTC
CASSSRQGNHNEQFF
>TRBJ1-6|TRBD1|TRBV7-9|NA
TGTGCCAGCAGCCTGGGACAGGGATTTTATAATTCACCCCTCCACTTT
CASSLGQGFYNSPLHF
>TRBJ1-1|NA|TRBV19|NA
TGTGCCAGTAGGTTAAGGGGAACTAACACTGAAGCTTTCTTT
CASRLRGTNTEAFF
>TRBJ1-5|TRBD1|TRBV6-6|NA
TGTGCCAGCAGTTTATCAGGGGGCACCCAGCCCCAGCATTTT
CASSLSGGTQPQHF
>TRBJ2-1|TRBD2|TRBV19|NA
TGTGCCAGTAGAGGACTAGCGGGAGGGGGCCCCTACAATGAGCAGTTCTTC
CASRGLAGGGPYNEQFF
>TRBJ2-1|TRBD2|TRBV28|NA
TGTGCCAGCAGTCCCCGGACGGGAGGGCCCGATGAGCAGTTCTTC
CASSPRTGGPDEQFF
>TRBJ2-1|NA|TRBV27|NA
TGTGCCAGCAGTTTTGGAGGTCCCCATGAGCAGTTCTTC
CASSFGGPHEQFF
>TRBJ2-5|TRBD2|TRBV6-1|NA
TGTGCCAGCAGTGAAATCGCGGGAGGCCAAGAGACCCAGTACTTC
CASSEIAGGQETQYF
>TRBJ1-1|TRBD1|TRBV28|NA
TGTACCAGCAGTCTGACAGGGCGCACTGAAGCTTTCTTT
CTSSLTGRTEAFF
>TRBJ2-7|TRBD2|TRBV2|NA
TGTGCCAGCAGAAGCGGGAGAAAATCCTACGAGCAGTACTTC
CASRSGRKSYEQYF
>TRBJ2-1|TRBD2|TRBV5-4|NA
TGTGCCAGCAGCCCGGGGCTAGCGGGGTCAAATGAGCAGTTCTTC
CASSPGLAGSNEQFF
>TRBJ2-3|NA|TRBV27|NA
TGTGCCAGCAGTCTCTCAGGGCTCACAGATACGCAGTATTTT
CASSLSGLTDTQYF
>TRBJ1-2|TRBD1|TRBV28|NA
TGTGCCAGCAGTTTTACAGGGGGCATTCTTGGCTACACCTTC
CASSFTGGILGYTF
>TRBJ1-1|NA|TRBV11-2|NA
TGTGCCAGCAGCCCCTTCGAGCTGAAGAAGAACACTGAAGCTTTCTTT
CASSPFELKKNTEAFF
>TRBJ1-1|NA|TRBV4-3|NA
TGCGCCAGCAGCCCCGAAACGGGGGGCACTGAAGCTTTCTTT
CASSPETGGTEAFF
>TRBJ2-2|NA|TRBV6-1|NA
TGTGCCAGCAGCCCAGGGGCCTACACCGGGGAGCTGTTTTTT
CASSPGAYTGELFF
>TRBJ2-3|TRBD1|TRBV7-9|NA
TGTGCCAGCAGCCACCGACAGGGGACAGATACGCAGTATTTT
CASSHRQGTDTQYF
>TRBJ2-7|TRBD2|TRBV2|NA
TGTGCCGGATTAGCGGGTCCTACCTACGAGCAGTACTTC
CAGLAGPTYEQYF
>TRBJ2-7|NA|TRBV6-5|NA
TGTGCCAGCACGGGTCGGGGTAGCAGTTCCTACGAGCAGTACTTC
CASTGRGSSSYEQYF
>TRBJ2-3|TRBD2|TRBV5-1|NA
TGCGCCAGCAGCTTGGGCAGCGGGAGTGGGAATACGCAGTATTTT
CASSLGSGSGNTQYF
>TRBJ2-7|NA|TRBV18|once
TGTGCCAGCTCACAGTTGGCCGGGACTGGCTCCTACGAGCAGTACTTC
CASSQLAGTGSYEQYF
>TRBJ2-1|TRBD2|TRBV15|NA
TGTGCCACCAGCAGAGGGCTAGCGGGCCGGTACAATGAGCAGTTCTTC
CATSRGLAGRYNEQFF
>TRBJ1-2|NA|TRBV30|once
TGTGCCTGGAGGGGGATTGGAGGCAAGAGCTATGGCTACACCTTC
CAWRGIGGKSYGYTF
>TRBJ2-7|NA|TRBV7-3|NA
TGTGCCAGCAGCTTAGACCCCACTAGCCCCTACGAGCAGTACTTC
CASSLDPTSPYEQYF
>TRBJ2-7|NA|TRBV14|NA
TGTGCCAGCAGCCAAGATCTAGGTCTCATCCTTCCCTACGAGCAGTACTTC
CASSQDLGLILPYEQYF
>TRBJ2-7|NA|TRBV10-2|NA
TGCGCCAGCAATCCGGGAGCACACGAGCAGTACTTC
CASNPGAHEQYF
>TRBJ2-2|NA|TRBV11-3|NA
TGTGCCAGCAGCTTAGAAGCGACCGGGGAGCTGTTTTTT
CASSLEATGELFF
>TRBJ2-3|NA|TRBV7-2|NA
TGTGCCAGCAGCTTACGCGGGGGCGGGGGAGGGACTACGCAGTATTTT
CASSLRGGGGGTTQYF
>TRBJ1-5|NA|TRBV7-2|NA
TGTGCCAGCAGCCCGGACAGCCCCAGAGACAATCAGCCCCAGCATTTT
CASSPDSPRDNQPQHF
>TRBJ2-1|TRBD1|TRBV7-3|NA
TGTGCCAGCAGCTTGACAGGGAATGAGCAGTTCTTC
CASSLTGNEQFF
>TRBJ2-7|TRBD2|TRBV5-4|NA
TGTGCCAGCAGCTTGGCCGGGGGGAGATGGGAGCAGTACTTC
CASSLAGGRWEQYF
>TRBJ2-7|NA|TRBV19|NA
TGTGCCAGTAGTATTAGCCCAGAGATCTCCTACGAGCAGTACTTC
CASSISPEISYEQYF
>TRBJ2-2|NA|TRBV5-5|NA
TGTGCCAGCAGCTTGGGCCCTGTCAGGGAGGAGCTGTTTTTT
CASSLGPVREELFF
>TRBJ2-5|NA|TRBV29-1|once
TGCAGCGGAGAGAGAGGAGAGACCCAGTACTTC
CSGERGETQYF
>TRBJ2-1|NA|TRBV5-1|NA
TGCGCCAGCAGCTATCAAGGGCTAGCGAATTACAATGAGCAGTTCTTC
CASSYQGLANYNEQFF
>TRBJ2-5|NA|TRBV28|NA
TGTGCCAGCAGTTTAGCGGGAAAATGGAAAGAGACCCAGTACTTC
CASSLAGKWKETQYF
>TRBJ2-3|NA|TRBV30|NA
TGTGCCTTGAGGCGGGGGCCCGGAGATACGCAGTATTTT
CALRRGPGDTQYF
>TRBJ1-2|NA|TRBV18|NA
TGTGCCAGCTCACTTTTATTCAGGGTAGCGGACTATGGCTACACCTTC
CASSLLFRVADYGYTF
>TRBJ2-3|TRBD2|TRBV30|NA
TGTGCCTGGAGCTACGCCCGGGGACTAGTAGCAGATACGCAGTATTTT
CAWSYARGLVADTQYF
>TRBJ2-5|NA|TRBV29-1|NA
TGCAGCGTTGTGAGAGTGCGGGAGACCCAGTACTTC
CSVVRVRETQYF
>TRBJ1-1|NA|TRBV5-1|NA
TGCGCCAGCAGCTTGGGCGGGAGGGAGAACACTGAAGCTTTCTTT
CASSLGGRENTEAFF
>TRBJ2-7|TRBD2|TRBV29-1|NA
TGCAGCGTTGTCATGGCTGGCGGGAGCCCCTACGAGCAGTACTTC
CSVVMAGGSPYEQYF
>TRBJ2-1|TRBD2|TRBV5-1|NA
TGCGCCAGCAGCTCACTAGCGGTATCCTACAATGAGCAGTTCTTC
CASSSLAVSYNEQFF
>TRBJ2-7|NA|TRBV19|NA
TGTGCCAGTAGTATAGCTGTCTCCTACGAGCAGTACTTC
CASSIAVSYEQYF